A single T cell receptor beta chain is shown here with its context. The antigen is unknown. TCRdb's table, derived via immunoSEQ multiplex PCR, lists solely in-frame clones and lacks some. The table shows 55,000 to 90,000 clones, with 65% to 85% occurring only once. Antigen-specific CD4+ T cells were expanded (with viral peptide pools) by the ViraFEST assay ahead of sequencing. A 10-day culture period preceded the isolation of CD4+ T cells. This person's SARS-CoV-2 infection, confirmed by PCR, occurred between March and December 2020. The CDR3 is 13 amino acids. The germline gives CDR1 MNHEY, CDR2 SVGAGI. V gave up 6 bases and J gave up 7 bases, with 15 bases separating them. The data are from a study of vaccination effects on CD4 cells after COVID-19.

The sequence derives from a human donor who had a prior SARS-CoV-2 infection. The starting material was CD4+ T cells from PBMCs cultured with HIV peptides, obtained before COVID-19 vaccination. The subset here: HIV-1 Nef peptide pool negative control/reference culture. V is TRBV6-5 and J is TRBJ2-5, with D perhaps TRBD1 or TRBD2 (5 bases each). In nucleotides, the CDR3 is TGTGCCAGCAGATCGGGACCCATTGGGACCCAGTACTTC. As protein: CASRSGPIGTQYF.